These 9 T cell receptor beta chains were all obtained from the same sample, sequenced in a study of T cell changes during pregnancy in multiple sclerosis. Libraries were prepared by immunoSEQ multiplex PCR; TCRdb keeps only in-frame clonotypes and omits some of them. This table has tens of thousands of clones, roughly nine tenths appearing once. Here the sequenced sample was CD4+ T cells from peripheral blood mononuclear cells, taken in the first trimester of pregnancy. The receptors derive from a female donor with multiple sclerosis, enrolled in a pregnancy study.

The V and J genes are TRBV4-3 and TRBJ2-1; 9 nucleotides align to TRBD2. Trimming removed 4 bases from V and 3 bases from J; junction bases left unmatched: 1. This CDR3 comprises 14 residues. Germline CDR1 reads LGHNA; CDR2 reads YSLEER. The CDR3 region has the DNA TGCGCCAGCAGCCTAGCGGGGGACTACAATGAGCAGTTCTTC. Protein product: CASSLAGDYNEQFF.

V usage is TRBV29-1 and J usage is TRBJ1-2; 8 positions agree with TRBD1. This CDR3 comprises 16 residues. Germline V gene data show CDR1 as SQVTM and CDR2 as ANQGSEA. Germline trimming cut 2 bases from V and 4 bases from J; bases unmatched to any gene: 12. CDR3 DNA: TGCAGCGTTGAATTTAGCCCGACAGGGGCGGTCTATGGCTACACCTTC. Its translation: CSVEFSPTGAVYGYTF.

This clone has only one observation. The rearrangement joins TRBV5-4 to TRBJ2-1, with D possibly matching TRBD1 (8 bases). Germline lookup yields CDR1 SGHNT and CDR2 YYREEE (reference sequence). The CDR3 extends over 12 amino acids. Trimming left V 1 base short and J 15 bases short, with 14 bases between. CDR3: CASSLTGGAPFF. The CDR3 DNA follows: TGTGCCAGCAGCTTGACAGGGGGGGCGCCGTTCTTC.

V is TRBV6-6 and J is TRBJ1-5; 7 positions agree with TRBD1. This CDR3 is built from 16 residues. Unmatched junction bases numbered 10, after V lost 4 bases and J lost 4 bases. Germline CDR1 MNHNY, CDR2 SVGAGI (reference sequence). The CDR3 coding sequence is TGTGCCAGCAGTTTGGGACCGGGACAGAAAAATCAGCCCCAGCATTTT. It yields the protein CASSLGPGQKNQPQHF.

V usage is TRBV30 and J usage is TRBJ1-1, with a weak D call TRBD1 (6 bases). The length of the CDR3 is 15 residues. Germline values: CDR1 GTSNPN, CDR2 SVGIG (reference sequence). The V end was cut by 3 bases, the J end by 3 bases, with 17 bases between. DNA of the CDR3: TGTGCCTGGAGGAAAAGCAGGGGCTGGGACACTGAAGCTTTCTTT. Translating it yields CAWRKSRGWDTEAFF.

This clone has just one count. The chain recombines TRBV19 with TRBJ2-5, with TRBD1 identical over 8 bases. J was trimmed by 3 bases and V by 6 bases; bases with no gene match: 3. The CDR3 consists of 13 residues. CDR1 is LNHDA, CDR2 SQIVND, per germline (reference sequence). As DNA, the CDR3 is TGTGCCAGTAGACTGACAGGGGAAGAGACCCAGTACTTC. Protein sequence: CASRLTGEETQYF. Variable domain in full (rest from reference TRBV19 and TRBJ2-5): DGGITQSPKYLFRKEGQNVTLSCEQNLNHDAMYWYRQDPGQGLRLIYYSQIVNDFQKGDIAEGYSVSREKKESFPLTVTSAQKNPTAFYLCASRLTGEETQYFGPGTRLLVL.

The rearrangement joins TRBV5-4 to TRBJ2-1; TRBD2 matches 16 bases. The CDR3 length is 18 residues. CDR1 is SGHNT, CDR2 YYREEE, per germline (reference sequence). The trim removed 0 bases at V and 7 bases at J, leaving 7 bases unmatched. CDR3 loop: CASSLEGLAGGPSNEQFF. In nucleotides, the CDR3 is TGTGCCAGCAGCTTGGAGGGACTAGCGGGAGGGCCCAGTAATGAGCAGTTCTTC.

The rearrangement joins TRBV12-5 to TRBJ1-1, with 7 positions matching TRBD1. The CDR3 covers 17 residues. Germline-derived CDR1 and CDR2 are LGHNT and FRNRAP. Germline trimming cut 1 base from V and 0 bases from J; bases unmatched to any gene: 8. The CDR3 reads CASGLGPGQTLNTEAFF. In DNA, the CDR3 is TGTGCTAGTGGTTTGGGACCGGGACAGACCTTGAACACTGAAGCTTTCTTT.

A note on this clone: Sequence at one end of the junction differs from germline and may be a read error. The chain links TRBV7-6 to TRBJ2-3; the D gene is possibly TRBD1 (5 bases). Looked up from germline, CDR1 is SGHVS and CDR2 is FNYEAQ. The CDR3 is made up of 12 amino acids. CDR3 loop: CASSKKEQAPVF. The CDR3 coding sequence is TGTGCCAGCAGCAAAAAGGAACAGGCTCCGGTCTTT.